Listed below are T cell receptor beta chains from one sample, sequenced in a study of OX40 agonist ivuxolimab in advanced cancers. Produced via immunoSEQ multiplex PCR; TCRdb's table is partial and in-frame only. Among 65,000 to 90,000 clones listed, over 75% were seen once. Specimen: CD4+ or CD8+ T cells sorted from blood, collected in a trial of the OX40 agonist ivuxolimab. The origin of the receptors is an adult with an advanced solid tumor such as melanoma, head and neck, liver or kidney cancer. Each CDR3 is given with its conserved first and last residue. The D gene is left open where the match is weak. Clone size, where shown, is once, few, many, or a class for clones that have expanded.

V	D	J	size	DNA	CDR3
TRBV9	.	TRBJ2-2	.	TGTGCCAGCAGCGTAGCTCCCGGGACTCTTACCGGGGAGCTGTTTTTT	CASSVAPGTLTGELFF
TRBV7-8	TRBD1	TRBJ2-5	.	TGTGCCAGCAGCCCGGGGACAGGGCCCCAAGAGACCCAGTACTTC	CASSPGTGPQETQYF
TRBV19	.	TRBJ2-3	.	TGTGCCAGTAGTCCGTTGGTTAGGGGGTCAGATACGCAGTATTTT	CASSPLVRGSDTQYF
TRBV7-9	.	TRBJ2-1	.	TGTGCCAGCAGCTGGGGCAATGAGCAGTTCTTC	CASSWGNEQFF
TRBV10-1	.	TRBJ2-1	medium-sized	TGCGCCAGCAGTAGGGGCTCAGCTGAGCAGTTCTTC	CASSRGSAEQFF
TRBV18	.	TRBJ2-3	.	TGTGCCAGCTCACCGGGCACCACAGATACGCAGTATTTT	CASSPGTTDTQYF
TRBV7-8	.	TRBJ2-1	.	TGTGCCAGCAGCTGGGACACCGGCTCCTACAATGAGCAGTTCTTC	CASSWDTGSYNEQFF
TRBV28	.	TRBJ2-5	few	TGTGCCAGCTTAGGAACCCCAGAGACCCAGTACTTC	CASLGTPETQYF
TRBV11-2	.	TRBJ1-2	.	TGTGCCAGCAGCTTTCGGGGAGGCTACACCTTC	CASSFRGGYTF
TRBV5-4	TRBD2	TRBJ2-5	.	TGTGCCAGCAGCTCCTCGGGGGGCCAAGAGACCCAGTACTTC	CASSSSGGQETQYF
TRBV27	.	TRBJ1-5	.	TGTGCCAGCAGTTTATGGGGAAATCAGCCCCAGCATTTT	CASSLWGNQPQHF
TRBV7-9	.	TRBJ1-5	.	TGTGCCAGCAATTGGGGCGACCAGCCCCAGCATTTT	CASNWGDQPQHF
TRBV5-1	.	TRBJ2-1	.	TGCGCCAGCAGCAACTGGGGGCGCCCCGAGCAGTTCTTC	CASSNWGRPEQFF